Here is one T cell receptor (beta chain) with its context. This sample stems from a study of blood T cell repertoires in COVID-19. In the study overall: From the United States, Italy and Spain came samples of acute and convalescent COVID-19.

J gave up 6 bases and V 3 bases, and 6 bases lay outside the gene matches. CDR3 length: 16 residues. The germline CDR1 and CDR2 sequences are MDHEN and SYDVKM. Clones were read by immunoSEQ multiplex PCR, and TCRdb kept only the in-frame ones, dropping some. The sample consists of under 500,000 clones, approximately 90% of them appearing once. The source material was PBMCs or T cells enriched from blood (not recorded which). The source is a woman aged 18-29 years with acute COVID-19. This sequence joins TRBV28 and TRBJ1-6, with 9 positions matching TRBD1. This chain's CDR3 is CASSFSGTGFNSPLHF. The CDR3, as DNA: TGTGCCAGCAGTTTTTCCGGGACAGGGTTTAATTCACCCCTCCACTTT. Supplemented by reference TRBV28 and TRBJ1-6, the full variable domain reads DVKVTQSSRYLVKRTGEKVFLECVQDMDHENMFWYRQDPGLGLRLIYFSYDVKMKEKGDIPEGYSVSREKKERFSLILESASTNQTSMYLCASSFSGTGFNSPLHFGNGTRLTVT.